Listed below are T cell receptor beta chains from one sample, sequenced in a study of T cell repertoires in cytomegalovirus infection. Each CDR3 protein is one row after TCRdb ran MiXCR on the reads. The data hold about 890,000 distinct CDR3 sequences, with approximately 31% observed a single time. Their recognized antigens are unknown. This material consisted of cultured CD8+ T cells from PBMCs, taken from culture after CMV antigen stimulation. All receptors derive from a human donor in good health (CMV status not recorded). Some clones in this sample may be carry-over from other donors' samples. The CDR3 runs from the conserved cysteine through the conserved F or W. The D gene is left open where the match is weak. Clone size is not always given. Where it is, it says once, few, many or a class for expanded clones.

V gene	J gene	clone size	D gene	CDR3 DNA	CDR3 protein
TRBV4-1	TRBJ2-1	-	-	TGCGCCAGCAGCCAACTACCCCATGAGATGTACAATGAGCAGTTCTTC	CASSQLPHEMYNEQFF
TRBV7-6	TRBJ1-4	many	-	TGTGCCAGCAGCTCCGCCAGTGGGATACGGGATGAAAAACTGTTTTTT	CASSSASGIRDEKLFF
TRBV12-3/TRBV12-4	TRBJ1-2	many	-	TGTGCCAGCAGTCCCTTCGGGGTTGGCAACTATGGCTACACCTTC	CASSPFGVGNYGYTF
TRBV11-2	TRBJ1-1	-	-	TGTGCCAGCAGCTTTCGACGGACAGTTAACACTGAAGCTTTCTTT	CASSFRRTVNTEAFF
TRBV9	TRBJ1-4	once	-	TGTGCCAGCAGCGTAGATCCGGGGGCGGGGGAAAAACTGTTTTTT	CASSVDPGAGEKLFF
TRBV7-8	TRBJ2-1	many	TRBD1	TGTGCCAGCAGCTTAGGACAGGGGGCGATCAATGAGCAGTTCTTC	CASSLGQGAINEQFF
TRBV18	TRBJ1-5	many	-	TGTGCCAGCTCACCAGGGACAACAAGCAATCAGCCCCAGCATTTT	CASSPGTTSNQPQHF
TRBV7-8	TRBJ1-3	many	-	TGTGCCAGCAGCCCAGGCGAGGGTGGAAACACCATATATTTT	CASSPGEGGNTIYF
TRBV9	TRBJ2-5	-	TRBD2	TGTGCCAGCAGCGAGGGGAAGCGGGGGGGCCTGGAGACCCAGTACTTC	CASSEGKRGGLETQYF
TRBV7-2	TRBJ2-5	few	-	TGTGCCAGCACCCCTAAATGGGGGGCGAGGGAAGAGACCCAGTACTTC	CASTPKWGAREETQYF
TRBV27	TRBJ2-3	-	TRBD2	TGTGCCAGCACCTCGGGACTAGCGGGGGGGCGGACAGATACGCAGTATTTT	CASTSGLAGGRTDTQYF
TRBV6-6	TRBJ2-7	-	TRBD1	TGTGTCAGCAGTTACCAGCCGCCGGGACAGGGGGCTTCGGGCGAGCAGTACTTC	CVSSYQPPGQGASGEQYF
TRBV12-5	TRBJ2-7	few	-	TGTGCTAGTGGTTCCATCGATAGGGGATCACCCTACGAGCAGTACTTC	CASGSIDRGSPYEQYF
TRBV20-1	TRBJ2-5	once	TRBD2	TGCAGTGCCCCATTTCCGGGACTAGCGGGGAGGGGAGAGACCCAGTACTTC	CSAPFPGLAGRGETQYF
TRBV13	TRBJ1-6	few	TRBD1	TGTGCCAGCAGCTCCCCCAGACAGGGAGGCTATAATTCACCCCTCCACTTT	CASSSPRQGGYNSPLHF
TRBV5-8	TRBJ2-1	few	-	TGTGCCAGCAGCCCGTGGGACAACTCCTACAATGAGCAGTTCTTC	CASSPWDNSYNEQFF
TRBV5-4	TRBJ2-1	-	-	TGTGCCAGCAGCCAGGACCGCCCGTGGAGCTCCTACAATGAGCAGTTCTTC	CASSQDRPWSSYNEQFF
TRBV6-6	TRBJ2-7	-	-	TGTGCCAGCAGTTACTTGGACAACTTCGGGGAGCAGTACTTC	CASSYLDNFGEQYF
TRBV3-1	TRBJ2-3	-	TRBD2	TGTGCCAGCAGCCAATTAAGAAGGGGACTAGCGGGGAGCACAGATACGCAGTATTTT	CASSQLRRGLAGSTDTQYF
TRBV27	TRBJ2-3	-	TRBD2	TGTGCCAGCAGTTTTTTTAGCGGGGTGGATACGCAGTATTTT	CASSFFSGVDTQYF
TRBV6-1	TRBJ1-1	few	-	TGTGCCAGCAGTGAAGGGGGGGCAGGAACTGAAGCTTTCTTT	CASSEGGAGTEAFF
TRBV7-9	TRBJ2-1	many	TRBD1	TGTGCCAGCAGCAGTGACAGGGGGTCCTACAATGAGCAGTTCTTC	CASSSDRGSYNEQFF
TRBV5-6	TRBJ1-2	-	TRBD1	TGTGCCAGCAGCTGGATGGACAGGTCGGAGTCTTATGGCTACACCTTC	CASSWMDRSESYGYTF
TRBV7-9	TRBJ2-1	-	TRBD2	TGTGCCAGCACCCCAGGAGGAGCGGGGGGGAATGAGCAGTTCTTC	CASTPGGAGGNEQFF
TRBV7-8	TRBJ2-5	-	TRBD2	TGTGCCAGCAGCTCCTTGGCGGGGGGCCCCCGAGAGACCCAGTACTTC	CASSSLAGGPRETQYF
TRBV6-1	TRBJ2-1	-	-	TGTGCCAGCAGTGAGGGCGGGGAGTCTAGGAATGAGCAGTTCTTC	CASSEGGESRNEQFF
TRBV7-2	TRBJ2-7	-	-	TGTGCCAGCCGAAGCTCCTTCAGCTCCTACGAGCAGTACTTC	CASRSSFSSYEQYF
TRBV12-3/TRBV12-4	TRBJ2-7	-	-	TGTGCCAGCACCGAAGGACACGAGCAGTACTTC	CASTEGHEQYF
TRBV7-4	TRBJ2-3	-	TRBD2	TGTGCCACCTTGGGGACTAGCGGGGGGGGGAACACAGATACGCAGTATTTT	CATLGTSGGGNTDTQYF
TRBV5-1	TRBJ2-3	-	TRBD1	TGCGCCAGCAGCTTCGTGGACAGGGGATCAGATACGCAGTATTTT	CASSFVDRGSDTQYF
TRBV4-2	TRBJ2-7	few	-	TGTGCCAGCAGCCATAACCGGGACTACGAGCAGTACTTC	CASSHNRDYEQYF
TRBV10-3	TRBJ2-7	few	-	TGTGCCATCAGAGTAGCGGTTCCTCCTGGGTCCTACGAGCAGTACTTC	CAIRVAVPPGSYEQYF
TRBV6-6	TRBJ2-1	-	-	TGTGCCAGCACCCTAAAGACGGAACGGGCCTACAATGAGCAGTTCTTC	CASTLKTERAYNEQFF
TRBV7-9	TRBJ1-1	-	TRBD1	TGTGCCAGCAGTTCCCCCCGGGACAGGGGGCCGAACACTGAAGCTTTCTTT	CASSSPRDRGPNTEAFF
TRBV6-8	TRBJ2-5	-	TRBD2	TGTGCCAGCAGTTACGAGGGAGGGCCAGAGACCCAGTACTTC	CASSYEGGPETQYF
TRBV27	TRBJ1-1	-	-	TGTGCCAGCAGTTTAGAGGAGGACACTGAAGCTTTCTTT	CASSLEEDTEAFF
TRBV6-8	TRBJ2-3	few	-	TGTGCCAGCAGTTACCGTATTAGCACAGATACGCAGTATTTT	CASSYRISTDTQYF
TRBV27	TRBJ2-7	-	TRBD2	TGTGCCAGCAGTTTATGGCAGGGAGGGGAATCCTACGAGCAGTACTTC	CASSLWQGGESYEQYF
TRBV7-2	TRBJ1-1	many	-	TGTGCCAGCAGCTTCCCCCTCCAAGCTTTCTTT	CASSFPLQAFF